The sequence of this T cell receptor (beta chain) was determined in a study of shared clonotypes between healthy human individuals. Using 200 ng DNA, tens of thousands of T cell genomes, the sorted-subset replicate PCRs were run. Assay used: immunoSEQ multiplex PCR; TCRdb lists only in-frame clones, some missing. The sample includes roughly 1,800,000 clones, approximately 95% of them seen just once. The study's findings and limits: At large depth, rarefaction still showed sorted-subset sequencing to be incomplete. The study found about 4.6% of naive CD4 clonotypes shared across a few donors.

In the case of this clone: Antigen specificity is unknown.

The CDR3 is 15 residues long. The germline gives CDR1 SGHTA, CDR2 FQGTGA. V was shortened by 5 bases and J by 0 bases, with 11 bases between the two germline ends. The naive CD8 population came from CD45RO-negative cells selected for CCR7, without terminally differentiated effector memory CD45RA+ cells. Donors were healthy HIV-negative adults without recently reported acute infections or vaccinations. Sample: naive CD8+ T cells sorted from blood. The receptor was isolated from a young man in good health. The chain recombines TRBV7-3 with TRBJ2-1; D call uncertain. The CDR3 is CASSADSSSYNEQFF. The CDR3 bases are TGTGCCAGCAGCGCCGACTCGAGCTCCTACAATGAGCAGTTCTTC.